These 11 T cell receptor beta chains share one sample of origin, sequenced in a study of human T cells and chemical hapten exposure. Time point described: patch test 1, 2 weeks after DPC sensitization. Documented treatment: therapeutic diphenylcyclopropenone sensitization with weekly scalp DPC. Using its own MiXCR run on the RACE reads, TCRdb lists one record per CDR3 protein. Of around 190,000 distinct CDR3 sequences listed, approximately 20% were seen once; the top ten hold roughly 6.7%. The sample here was whole blood, taken in connection with sensitization to the hapten diphenylcyclopropenone (DPC). These receptors were obtained from a woman in her 50s with alopecia areata. Some clones in this sample may be carry-over from other donors' samples.

The chain combines TRBV19 with TRBJ2-2; a weak D match, TRBD2 (5 bases). The germline V and J ends were trimmed by 4 bases and 0 bases, with 15 bases remaining between them. Germline V gene data show CDR1 as LNHDA and CDR2 as SQIVND (reference sequence). The CDR3 totals 17 residues. The CDR3 DNA sequence: TGTGCCAGTAGTACCGAAGGCCTAGCTGCGAACACCGGGGAGCTGTTTTTT. Its translation: CASSTEGLAANTGELFF.

The chain employs TRBV29-1 and TRBJ2-1; the match to TRBD2 covers 8 bases. The V gene's germline CDR1 is SQVTM and CDR2 ANQGSEA. This CDR3 has 13 residues. With V trimmed by 4 bases and J by 12 bases, 11 bases remained unmatched. The chain's CDR3 is CSVATTSGSGQFF. In DNA, the CDR3 is TGCAGCGTTGCTACCACTAGCGGTTCAGGGCAGTTCTTC.

The chain recombines TRBV10-3 with TRBJ2-1; 10 bases line up with TRBD2. There are 13 residues in the CDR3. The ends lost 6 bases at V and 8 bases at J; junction bases unmatched: 4. Germline CDR1 reads ENHRY; CDR2 reads SYGVKD. The chain's CDR3 is CAIRQREGDEQFF. The CDR3 DNA follows: TGTGCCATCAGGCAGCGGGAGGGCGATGAGCAGTTCTTC.

The chain links TRBV29-1 to TRBJ2-2; D ambiguous. The CDR3 is 14 amino acids. Trimming pared 5 bases from V and 1 base from J, leaving 11 bases between. Germline V lookup: CDR1 SQVTM, CDR2 ANQGSEA. CDR3: CSVSVTQNTGELFF. CDR3 DNA: TGCAGCGTTTCCGTGACACAGAACACCGGGGAGCTGTTTTTT.

This clonotype has only a few counts. The V call is TRBV7-2, the J call TRBJ1-1; possible D gene TRBD1, 6 bases. V lost 5 bases to trimming and J lost 7 bases, with 23 bases between them. From germline, CDR1 is SGHTA and CDR2 FQGNSA. CDR3 size: 16 residues. The CDR3 here is CASSARGRPGLGEAFF. CDR3 sequence (DNA): TGTGCCAGCAGCGCGAGGGGGAGGCCGGGGTTGGGTGAAGCTTTCTTT. Full variable domain (outside the CDR3, taken from reference TRBV7-2 and TRBJ1-1): GAGVSQSPSNKVTEKGKDVELRCDPISGHTALYWYRQSLGQGLEFLIYFQGNSAPDKSGLPSDRFSAERTGGSVSTLTIQRTQQEDSAVYLCASSARGRPGLGEAFFGQGTRLTVV.

The rearrangement links TRBV7-2 to TRBJ2-7; D is unclear. Germline V gene sequence: CDR1 SGHTA, CDR2 FQGNSA. This CDR3 comprises 15 residues. V dropped 1 base and J dropped 0 bases, with 10 bases sitting between them. The CDR3 sequence is CASSLEGLTSYEQYF. The CDR3 bases are TGTGCCAGCAGCTTAGAGGGCCTAACCTCCTACGAGCAGTACTTC. The full variable domain, rest sourced from reference TRBV7-2 and TRBJ2-7, is GAGVSQSPSNKVTEKGKDVELRCDPISGHTALYWYRQSLGQGLEFLIYFQGNSAPDKSGLPSDRFSAERTGGSVSTLTIQRTQQEDSAVYLCASSLEGLTSYEQYFGPGTRLTVT.

This rearrangement joins TRBV30 to TRBJ2-6, with D perhaps TRBD1 or TRBD2 (6 bases each). The V end lost 2 bases, the J end lost 5 bases, and 13 bases lay between the germline ends. Per germline, CDR1 GTSNPN and CDR2 SVGIG (reference sequence). The CDR3 spans 15 residues. CDR3 in amino acids: CAWSNGGAWANVLTF. Written as DNA, the CDR3 is TGTGCCTGGAGTAACGGGGGCGCTTGGGCCAACGTCCTGACTTTC.

The genes are TRBV20-1 and TRBJ2-7; no clear D. The V end lost 2 bases, the J end lost 7 bases, and 9 bases lay between the germline ends. Germline values: CDR1 DFQATT, CDR2 SNEGSKA (reference sequence). This CDR3 is 11 amino acids long. The CDR3 region has the DNA TGCAGTGCTAGATCCGTGGGGGAGCAGTACTTC. This gives the protein CSARSVGEQYF.

In its sample, this clonotype was seen many times. The V call is TRBV29-1, the J call TRBJ2-1; 7 bases agree with TRBD1. Germline CDR1 is SQVTM and CDR2 is ANQGSEA. The CDR3 is 14 amino acids. V lost 6 bases and J lost 1; bases outside the gene matches: 6. For the CDR3, the DNA is TGCAGCGTGTCACCACAGGGGTCCTACAATGAGCAGTTCTTC. This codes for CSVSPQGSYNEQFF.

V and J are TRBV6-6 and TRBJ2-6; 7 nucleotides line up with TRBD1. Germline-derived CDR1 and CDR2 are MNHNY and SVGAGI (reference sequence). The trim removed 6 bases at V and 1 base at J, leaving 6 bases unmatched. The CDR3 is 16 amino acids. The CDR3 reads CASSARQGSGANVLTF. DNA for the CDR3: TGTGCCAGCAGCGCTAGACAGGGATCTGGGGCCAACGTCCTGACTTTC.

Ten or more counts support this clonotype. The chain is built from TRBV6-4 and TRBJ2-1, with 11 bases identical to TRBD1. J lost 8 bases, V lost 4 bases, and 7 bases had no gene match. The CDR3 is 15 amino acids. Germline V gives CDR1 MRHNA, CDR2 SNTAGT. CDR3: CASSARTGGADEQFF. The CDR3, as DNA: TGTGCCAGCAGTGCCCGGACAGGGGGCGCAGATGAGCAGTTCTTC.